The 4 T cell receptor beta chains below come from one sample, sequenced in a study of Ad26.COV2.S vaccination and SARS-CoV-2 variants. Sequenced by immunoSEQ multiplex PCR; TCRdb stores in-frame clones only, minus some. The table lists over 400,000 clones, about 90% of them singletons. Indicated treatment: roughly 18 received Ad26.COV2.S at low or high dose, single or two shots; roughly 5 received placebo; per-sample allocation not given. On day 63 after the first injection, vaccine and placebo recipients gave samples. This material consisted of peripheral blood, taken in a trial of Ad26.COV2.S vaccine versus placebo. The receptors here all came from a person between 18 and 65 years old who received the Ad26.COV2.S COVID-19 vaccine or a placebo.

The chain is built from TRBV7-2 and TRBJ1-2; D not certain. The V end lost 3 bases, the J end lost 7 bases, and 12 bases lay between the germline ends. Germline CDR1 is SGHTA and CDR2 is FQGNSA. The CDR3 has 13 residues. The CDR3 DNA is TGTGCCAGCAGCTTGGGTAGGCTTAGTGGCTACACCTTC. It yields the protein CASSLGRLSGYTF.

V usage is TRBV5-5 and J usage is TRBJ2-5; possible D gene TRBD2, 6 bases. Trimming cost V 0 bases and J 5 bases, with 11 bases left between them. Germline V lookup: CDR1 SGHKS, CDR2 YYEKEE (reference sequence). The CDR3 has 14 residues. CDR3: CASSLGLESETQYF. The CDR3 region has the DNA TGTGCCAGCAGCTTGGGACTAGAAAGCGAGACCCAGTACTTC.

The V gene is TRBV9, the J gene TRBJ2-7, with TRBD2 as a possible D gene (5 bases). The CDR3 loop spans 14 amino acids. The V and J ends lost 1 base and 1 base respectively, with 9 bases between them. Germline V lookup: CDR1 SGDLS, CDR2 YYNGEE. CDR3 residues: CASSVSGTSYEQYF. In nucleotides, the CDR3 is TGTGCCAGCAGCGTAAGCGGTACTTCCTACGAGCAGTACTTC.

The V call is TRBV20-1, the J call TRBJ2-1; TRBD1 matches at 7 bases. The CDR3 is 16 residues long. The V gene's germline CDR1 is DFQATT and CDR2 SNEGSKA (reference sequence). Trimming removed 3 bases from V and 4 bases from J; junction bases left unmatched: 12. CDR3 region: CSASSSNRGGYNEQFF. CDR3 nucleotide sequence: TGCAGTGCTAGTTCTTCCAACAGGGGTGGTTACAATGAGCAGTTCTTC.